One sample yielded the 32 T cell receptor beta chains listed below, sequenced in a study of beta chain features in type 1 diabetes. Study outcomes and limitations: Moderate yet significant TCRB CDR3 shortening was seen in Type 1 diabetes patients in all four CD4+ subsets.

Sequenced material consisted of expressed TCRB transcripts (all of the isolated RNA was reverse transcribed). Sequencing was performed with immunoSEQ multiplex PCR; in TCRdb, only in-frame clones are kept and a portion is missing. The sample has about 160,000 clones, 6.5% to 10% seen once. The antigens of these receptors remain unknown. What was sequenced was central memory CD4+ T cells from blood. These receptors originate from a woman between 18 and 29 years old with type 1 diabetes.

The CDR3 loop reads CASSLPGGNTGELFF. Written as DNA, the CDR3 is TGCGCCAGCAGCTTGCCAGGGGGGAACACCGGGGAGCTGTTTTTT. This chain joins TRBV5-1 and TRBJ2-2; 7 nucleotides match TRBD1. The ends lost 1 base at V and 1 base at J; junction bases unmatched: 1. CDR1 is SGHRS and CDR2 is YFSETQ in the germline V gene. This CDR3 spans 15 amino acids. Complete variable domain (other parts from reference TRBV5-1 and TRBJ2-2): KAGVTQTPRYLIKTRGQQVTLSCSPISGHRSVSWYQQTPGQGLQFLFEYFSETQRNKGNFPGRFSGRQFSNSRSEMNVSTLELGDSALYLCASSLPGGNTGELFFGEGSRLTVL.

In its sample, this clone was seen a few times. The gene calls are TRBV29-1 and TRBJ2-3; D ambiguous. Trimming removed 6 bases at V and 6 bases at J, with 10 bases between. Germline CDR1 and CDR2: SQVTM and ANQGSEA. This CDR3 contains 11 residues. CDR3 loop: CSVPLGDTQYF. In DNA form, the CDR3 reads TGCAGCGTGCCGCTCGGGGATACGCAGTATTTT.

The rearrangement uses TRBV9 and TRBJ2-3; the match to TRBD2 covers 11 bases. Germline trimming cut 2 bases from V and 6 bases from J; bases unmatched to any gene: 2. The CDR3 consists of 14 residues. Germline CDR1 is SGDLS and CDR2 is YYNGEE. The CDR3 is CASSVASGGDTQYF. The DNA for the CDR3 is TGTGCCAGCAGCGTTGCTAGCGGGGGGGATACGCAGTATTTT.

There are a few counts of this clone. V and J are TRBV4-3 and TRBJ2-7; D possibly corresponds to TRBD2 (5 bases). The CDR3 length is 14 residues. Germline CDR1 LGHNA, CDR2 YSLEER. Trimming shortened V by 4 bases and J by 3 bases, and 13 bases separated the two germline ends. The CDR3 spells CASSRGLVGYEQYF. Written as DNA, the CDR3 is TGCGCCAGCAGCCGCGGACTTGTCGGCTACGAGCAGTACTTC.

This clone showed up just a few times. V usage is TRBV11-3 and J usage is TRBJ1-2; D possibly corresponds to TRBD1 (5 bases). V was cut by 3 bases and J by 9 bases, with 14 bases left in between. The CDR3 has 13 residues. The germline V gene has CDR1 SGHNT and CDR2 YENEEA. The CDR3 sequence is CASSFQGFSRYTF. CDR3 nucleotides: TGTGCCAGCAGCTTCCAGGGTTTTTCGCGCTACACCTTC.

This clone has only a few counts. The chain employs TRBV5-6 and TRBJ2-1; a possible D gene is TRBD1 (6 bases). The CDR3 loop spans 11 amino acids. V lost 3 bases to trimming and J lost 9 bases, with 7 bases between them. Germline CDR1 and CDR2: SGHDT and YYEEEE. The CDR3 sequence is CASSWDTEQFF. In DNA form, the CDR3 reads TGTGCCAGCAGCTGGGACACTGAGCAGTTCTTC.

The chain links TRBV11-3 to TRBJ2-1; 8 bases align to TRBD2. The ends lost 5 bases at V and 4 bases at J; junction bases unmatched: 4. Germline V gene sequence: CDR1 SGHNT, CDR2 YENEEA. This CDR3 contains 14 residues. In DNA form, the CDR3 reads TGTGCCAGCAGCATATTAGCGGGATACAATGAGCAGTTCTTC. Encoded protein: CASSILAGYNEQFF. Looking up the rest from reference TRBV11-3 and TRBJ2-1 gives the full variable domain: EAGVVQSPRYKIIEKKQPVAFWCNPISGHNTLYWYLQNLGQGPELLIRYENEEAVDDSQLPKDRFSAERLKGVDSTLKIQPAELGDSAVYLCASSILAGYNEQFFGPGTRLTVL.

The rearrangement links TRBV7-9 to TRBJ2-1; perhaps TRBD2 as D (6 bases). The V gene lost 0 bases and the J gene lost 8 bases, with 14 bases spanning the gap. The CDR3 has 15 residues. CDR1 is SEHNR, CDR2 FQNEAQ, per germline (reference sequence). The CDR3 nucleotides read TGTGCCAGCAGCTTAGCCTGGGCTGGGGGGTATGAGCAGTTCTTC. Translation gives CASSLAWAGGYEQFF.

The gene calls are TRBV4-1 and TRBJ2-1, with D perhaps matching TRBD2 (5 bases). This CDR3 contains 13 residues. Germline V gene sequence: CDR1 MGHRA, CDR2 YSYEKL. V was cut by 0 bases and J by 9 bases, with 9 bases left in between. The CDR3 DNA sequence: TGCGCCAGCAGCCAAGATTTGGGGAGTGAGCAGTTCTTC. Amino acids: CASSQDLGSEQFF.

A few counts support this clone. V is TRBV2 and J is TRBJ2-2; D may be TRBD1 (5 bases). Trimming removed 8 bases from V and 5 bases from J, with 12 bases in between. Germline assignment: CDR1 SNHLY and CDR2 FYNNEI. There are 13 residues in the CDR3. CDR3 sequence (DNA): TGTGCCAGCGGCCCCCCAGGGACCGGGGAGCTGTTTTTT. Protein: CASGPPGTGELFF.

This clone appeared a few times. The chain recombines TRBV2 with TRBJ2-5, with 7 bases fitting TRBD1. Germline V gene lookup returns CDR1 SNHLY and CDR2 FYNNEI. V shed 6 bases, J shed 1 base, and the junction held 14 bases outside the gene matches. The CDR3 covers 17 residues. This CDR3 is CASSSTLGTVTQETQYF. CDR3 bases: TGTGCCAGCAGCTCTACTCTAGGGACAGTCACCCAAGAGACCCAGTACTTC.

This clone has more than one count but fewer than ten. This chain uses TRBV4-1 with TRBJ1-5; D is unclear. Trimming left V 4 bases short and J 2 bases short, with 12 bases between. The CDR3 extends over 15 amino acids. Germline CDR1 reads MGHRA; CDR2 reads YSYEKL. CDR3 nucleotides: TGCGCCAGCAGCCTTACGGGTACGGGCAATCAGCCCCAGCATTTT. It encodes CASSLTGTGNQPQHF.

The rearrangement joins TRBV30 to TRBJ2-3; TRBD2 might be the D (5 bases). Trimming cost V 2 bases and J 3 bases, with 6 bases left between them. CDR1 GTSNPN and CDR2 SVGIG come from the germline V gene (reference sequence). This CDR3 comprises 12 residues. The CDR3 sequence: CAWSRTTDTQYF. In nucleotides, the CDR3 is TGTGCCTGGAGTCGGACTACAGATACGCAGTATTTT. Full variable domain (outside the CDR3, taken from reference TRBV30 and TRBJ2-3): SQTIHQWPATLVQPVGSPLSLECTVEGTSNPNLYWYRQAAGRGLQLLFYSVGIGQISSEVPQNLSASRPQDRQFILSSKKLLLSDSGFYLCAWSRTTDTQYFGPGTRLTVL.

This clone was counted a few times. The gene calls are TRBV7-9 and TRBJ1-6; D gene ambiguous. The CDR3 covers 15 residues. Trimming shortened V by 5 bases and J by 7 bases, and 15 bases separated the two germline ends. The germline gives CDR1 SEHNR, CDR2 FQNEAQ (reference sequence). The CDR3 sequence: CASSPWEGGNSPLHF. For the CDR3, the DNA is TGTGCCAGCAGCCCCTGGGAGGGCGGGAATTCACCCCTCCACTTT.

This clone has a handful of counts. Written as DNA, the CDR3 is TGTGCCATCAGGGCGGACAGGAACACTGAAGCTTTCTTT. Translated: CAIRADRNTEAFF. This chain joins TRBV10-3 and TRBJ1-1; maybe TRBD1 (6 bases). Trimming stripped 6 bases from V and 1 base from J, with 9 bases between. The CDR3 contains 13 residues. CDR1 is ENHRY, CDR2 SYGVKD, per germline.

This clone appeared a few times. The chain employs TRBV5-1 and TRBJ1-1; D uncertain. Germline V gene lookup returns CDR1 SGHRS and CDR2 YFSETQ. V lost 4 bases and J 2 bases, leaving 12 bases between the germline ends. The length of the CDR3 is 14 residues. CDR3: CASSHDGRNTEAFF. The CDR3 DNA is TGCGCCAGCAGCCACGACGGGAGAAACACTGAAGCTTTCTTT. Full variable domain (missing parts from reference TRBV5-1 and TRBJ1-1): KAGVTQTPRYLIKTRGQQVTLSCSPISGHRSVSWYQQTPGQGLQFLFEYFSETQRNKGNFPGRFSGRQFSNSRSEMNVSTLELGDSALYLCASSHDGRNTEAFFGQGTRLTVV.

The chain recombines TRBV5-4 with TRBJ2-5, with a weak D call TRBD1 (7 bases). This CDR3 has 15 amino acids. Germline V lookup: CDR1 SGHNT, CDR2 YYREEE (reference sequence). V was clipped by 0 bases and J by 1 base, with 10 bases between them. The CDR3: CASSLGGTVQETQYF. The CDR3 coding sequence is TGTGCCAGCAGCTTGGGCGGGACAGTCCAAGAGACCCAGTACTTC.

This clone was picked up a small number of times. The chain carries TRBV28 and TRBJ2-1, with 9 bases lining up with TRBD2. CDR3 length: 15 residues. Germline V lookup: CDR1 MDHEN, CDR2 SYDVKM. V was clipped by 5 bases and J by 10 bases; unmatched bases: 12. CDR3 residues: CASSTGTSKVAEQFF. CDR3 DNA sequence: TGTGCCAGCAGTACCGGGACTAGCAAAGTGGCCGAGCAGTTCTTC. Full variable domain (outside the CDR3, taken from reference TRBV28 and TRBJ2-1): DVKVTQSSRYLVKRTGEKVFLECVQDMDHENMFWYRQDPGLGLRLIYFSYDVKMKEKGDIPEGYSVSREKKERFSLILESASTNQTSMYLCASSTGTSKVAEQFFGPGTRLTVL.

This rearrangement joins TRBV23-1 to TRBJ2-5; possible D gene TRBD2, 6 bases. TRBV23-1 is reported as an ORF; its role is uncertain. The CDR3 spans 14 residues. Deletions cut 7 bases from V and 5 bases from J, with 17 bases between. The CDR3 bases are TGCGCCAGCAATTCCGGGACTCAGGGTGAGACCCAGTACTTC. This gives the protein CASNSGTQGETQYF.

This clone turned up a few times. The CDR3 DNA reads TGTGCCACCAGCAGAGATCCAGGGAAACAAGAGACCCAGTACTTC. Encoded protein: CATSRDPGKQETQYF. The rearrangement joins TRBV15 to TRBJ2-5; TRBD1 is a possible D gene (5 bases). The germline CDR1 and CDR2 sequences are LNHNV and YYDKDF (reference sequence). Trimming stripped 0 bases from V and 2 bases from J, with 10 bases between. The length of the CDR3 is 15 residues.

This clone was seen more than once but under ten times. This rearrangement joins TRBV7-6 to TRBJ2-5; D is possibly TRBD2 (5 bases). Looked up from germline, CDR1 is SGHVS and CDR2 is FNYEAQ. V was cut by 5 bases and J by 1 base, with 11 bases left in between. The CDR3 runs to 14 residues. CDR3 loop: CASSPRTPQETQYF. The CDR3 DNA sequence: TGTGCCAGCAGCCCTCGGACTCCCCAAGAGACCCAGTACTTC.

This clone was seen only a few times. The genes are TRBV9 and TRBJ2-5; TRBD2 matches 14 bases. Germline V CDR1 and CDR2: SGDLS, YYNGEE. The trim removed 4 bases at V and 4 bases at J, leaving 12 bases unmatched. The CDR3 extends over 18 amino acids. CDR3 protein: CASSPRLAGGGLPETQYF. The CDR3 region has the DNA TGTGCCAGCAGCCCGCGACTAGCGGGGGGGGGTTTGCCAGAGACCCAGTACTTC.

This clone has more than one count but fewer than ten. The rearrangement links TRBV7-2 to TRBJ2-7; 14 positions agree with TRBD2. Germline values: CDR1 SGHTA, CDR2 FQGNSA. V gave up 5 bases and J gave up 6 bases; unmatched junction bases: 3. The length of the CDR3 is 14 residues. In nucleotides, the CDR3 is TGTGCCAGCAGCCCCGGGACTAGCGGGAGCGAGCAGTACTTC. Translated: CASSPGTSGSEQYF.

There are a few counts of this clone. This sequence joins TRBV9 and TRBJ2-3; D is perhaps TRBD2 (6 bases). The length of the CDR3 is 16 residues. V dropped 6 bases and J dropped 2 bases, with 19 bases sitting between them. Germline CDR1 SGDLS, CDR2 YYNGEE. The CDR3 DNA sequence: TGTGCCAGCAAAAGGCCAGGGACTCCTAACACAGATACGCAGTATTTT. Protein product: CASKRPGTPNTDTQYF. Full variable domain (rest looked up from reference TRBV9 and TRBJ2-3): DSGVTQTPKHLITATGQRVTLRCSPRSGDLSVYWYQQSLDQGLQFLIQYYNGEERAKGNILERFSAQQFPDLHSELNLSSLELGDSALYFCASKRPGTPNTDTQYFGPGTRLTVL.

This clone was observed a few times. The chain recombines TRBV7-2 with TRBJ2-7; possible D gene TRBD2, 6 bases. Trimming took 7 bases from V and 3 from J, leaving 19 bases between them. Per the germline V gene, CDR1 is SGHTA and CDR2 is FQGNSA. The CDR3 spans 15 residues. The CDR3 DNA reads TGTGCCAGCACCCAAGTGGCGGGACTCATCTACGAGCAGTACTTC. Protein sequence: CASTQVAGLIYEQYF.

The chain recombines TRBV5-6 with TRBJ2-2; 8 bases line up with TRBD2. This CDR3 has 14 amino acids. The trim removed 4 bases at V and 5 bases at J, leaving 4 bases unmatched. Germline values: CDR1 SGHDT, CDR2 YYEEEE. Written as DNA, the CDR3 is TGTGCCAGCAGCCGACCGGGGGGGACCGGGGAGCTGTTTTTT. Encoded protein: CASSRPGGTGELFF.

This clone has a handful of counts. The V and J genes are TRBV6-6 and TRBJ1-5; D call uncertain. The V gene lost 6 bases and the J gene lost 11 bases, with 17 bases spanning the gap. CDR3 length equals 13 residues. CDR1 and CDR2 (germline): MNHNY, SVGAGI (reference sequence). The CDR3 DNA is TGTGCCAGCAGGCGGGCGGAACACGAGGCCCAGCATTTT. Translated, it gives CASRRAEHEAQHF.

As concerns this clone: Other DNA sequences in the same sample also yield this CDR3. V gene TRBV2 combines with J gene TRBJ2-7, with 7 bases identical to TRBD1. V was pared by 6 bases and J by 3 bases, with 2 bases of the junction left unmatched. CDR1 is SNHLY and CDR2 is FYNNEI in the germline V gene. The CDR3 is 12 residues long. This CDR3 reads CASRSGGYEQYF. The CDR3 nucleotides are TGTGCCAGCAGGTCAGGGGGCTACGAGCAGTACTTC.

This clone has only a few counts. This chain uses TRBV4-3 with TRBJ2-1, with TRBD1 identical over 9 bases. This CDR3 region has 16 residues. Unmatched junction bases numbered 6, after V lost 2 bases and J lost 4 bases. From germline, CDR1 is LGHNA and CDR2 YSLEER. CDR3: CASSQPGQGRYNEQFF. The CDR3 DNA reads TGCGCCAGCAGCCAACCCGGACAGGGGAGGTACAATGAGCAGTTCTTC.

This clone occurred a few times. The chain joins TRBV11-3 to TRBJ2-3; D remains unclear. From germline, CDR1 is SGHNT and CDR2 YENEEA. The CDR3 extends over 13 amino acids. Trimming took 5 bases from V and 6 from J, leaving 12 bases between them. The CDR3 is CASSPPLLDTQYF. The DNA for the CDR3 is TGTGCCAGCAGCCCCCCCCTTTTGGATACGCAGTATTTT. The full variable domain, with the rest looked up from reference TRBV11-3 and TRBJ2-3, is EAGVVQSPRYKIIEKKQPVAFWCNPISGHNTLYWYLQNLGQGPELLIRYENEEAVDDSQLPKDRFSAERLKGVDSTLKIQPAELGDSAVYLCASSPPLLDTQYFGPGTRLTVL.

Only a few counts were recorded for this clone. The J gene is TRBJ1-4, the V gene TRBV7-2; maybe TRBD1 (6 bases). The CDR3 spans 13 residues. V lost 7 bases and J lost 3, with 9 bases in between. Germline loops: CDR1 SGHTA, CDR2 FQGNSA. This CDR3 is CASKGGPNEKLFF. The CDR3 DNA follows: TGTGCCAGCAAGGGGGGGCCTAATGAAAAACTGTTTTTT.

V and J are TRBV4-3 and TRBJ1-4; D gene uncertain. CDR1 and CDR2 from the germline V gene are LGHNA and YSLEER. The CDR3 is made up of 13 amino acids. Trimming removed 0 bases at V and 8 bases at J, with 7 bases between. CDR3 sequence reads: CASSQDRREKLFF. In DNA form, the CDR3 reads TGCGCCAGCAGCCAAGATCGCCGGGAAAAACTGTTTTTT.